This T cell receptor beta chain appears in the sequencing data of a study of T cell responses to AZD1222 COVID-19 vaccine. V lost 2 bases and J 4 bases, leaving 10 bases between the germline ends. Germline CDR1 is SGHAT and CDR2 is FQNNGV. The CDR3 has 14 amino acids. Generated by immunoSEQ multiplex PCR, the TCRdb table keeps only in-frame clones and is missing some. The data contain around 120,000 clones, around 92% of them singletons. Sequences were derived from peripheral blood, sampled on day 0 of AZD1222 vaccination. This receptor was obtained from an adult in good health. This sequence joins TRBV11-2 and TRBJ2-3; D may be TRBD2 (5 bases). CDR3 sequence (DNA): TGTGCCAGCAGCTTAACCCACGGGGCAGATACGCAGTATTTT. Protein: CASSLTHGADTQYF.